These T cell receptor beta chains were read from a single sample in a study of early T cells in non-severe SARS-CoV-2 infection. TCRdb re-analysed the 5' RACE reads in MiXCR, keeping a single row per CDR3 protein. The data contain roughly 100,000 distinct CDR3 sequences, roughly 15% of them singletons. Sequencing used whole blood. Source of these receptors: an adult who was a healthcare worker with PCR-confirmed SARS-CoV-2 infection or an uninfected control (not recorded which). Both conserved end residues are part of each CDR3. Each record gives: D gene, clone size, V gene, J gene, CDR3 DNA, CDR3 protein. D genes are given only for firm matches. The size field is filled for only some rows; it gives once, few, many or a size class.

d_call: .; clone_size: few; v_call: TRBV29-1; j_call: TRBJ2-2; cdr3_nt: TGCAGCGCTTGGACAGTATCGAACACCGGGGAGCTGTTTTTT; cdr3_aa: CSAWTVSNTGELFF
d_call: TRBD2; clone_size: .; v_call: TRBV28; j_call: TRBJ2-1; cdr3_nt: TGTGCCAGCGGCGGAGCCGGGGGGGAGCAGTTCTTC; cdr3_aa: CASGGAGGEQFF
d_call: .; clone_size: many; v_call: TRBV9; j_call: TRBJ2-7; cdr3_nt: TGTGCCAGCAGCGGGAGGCGGGAACGGGGCGAGCAGTACTTC; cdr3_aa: CASSGRRERGEQYF
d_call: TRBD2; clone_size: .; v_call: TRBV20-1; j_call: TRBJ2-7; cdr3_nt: TGCAGTCCGAGGACTAGCGGACGAGAGCAGTACTTC; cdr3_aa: CSPRTSGREQYF
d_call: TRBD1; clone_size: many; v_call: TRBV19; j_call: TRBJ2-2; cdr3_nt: TGTGCCAGTTACCGGGACAGGATAACCGGGGAGCTGTTTTTT; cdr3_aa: CASYRDRITGELFF
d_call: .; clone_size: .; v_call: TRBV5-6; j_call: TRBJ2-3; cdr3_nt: TGTGCCAGCAGCTTACCGGGCACAGATACGCAGTATTTT; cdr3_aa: CASSLPGTDTQYF
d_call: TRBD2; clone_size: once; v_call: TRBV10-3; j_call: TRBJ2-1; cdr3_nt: TGTGCCATCAGTGACCCGACTAGCGGGGTTGACAATGAGCAGTTCTTC; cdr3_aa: CAISDPTSGVDNEQFF
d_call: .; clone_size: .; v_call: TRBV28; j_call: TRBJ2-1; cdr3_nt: TGTGCCGGGGGACCCGGGAACAATGAGCAGTTCTTC; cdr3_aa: CAGGPGNNEQFF
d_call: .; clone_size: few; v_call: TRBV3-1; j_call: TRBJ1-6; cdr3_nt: TGTGCCAGCAGCCCGACGGGCGGTTCACCCCTCCACTTT; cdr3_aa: CASSPTGGSPLHF
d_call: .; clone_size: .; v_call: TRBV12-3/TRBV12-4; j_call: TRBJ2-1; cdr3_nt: TGTGCCAGCAGCCGGGGATCCCCTTGGGACAATGAGCAGTTCTTC; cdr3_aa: CASSRGSPWDNEQFF
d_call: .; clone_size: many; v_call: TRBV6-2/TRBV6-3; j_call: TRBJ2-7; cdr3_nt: TGTGCCAGCAGTCCCCCCCGGGACAAGGGAGTCTACGAGCAGTACTTC; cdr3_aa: CASSPPRDKGVYEQYF
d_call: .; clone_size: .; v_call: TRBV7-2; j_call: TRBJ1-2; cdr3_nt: TGTGCCAGCAGCTTAGCGGGGCAGTTCTATGGCTACACCTTC; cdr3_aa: CASSLAGQFYGYTF
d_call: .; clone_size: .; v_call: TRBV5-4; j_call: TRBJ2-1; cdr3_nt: TGTGCCAGCAGCTTACAGGTTGGAGGGTCCTACAATGAGCAGTTCTTC; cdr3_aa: CASSLQVGGSYNEQFF
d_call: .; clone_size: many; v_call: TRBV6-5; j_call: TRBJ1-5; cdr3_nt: TGTGCCAGCAGTTACTTACAGGGCAATCAGCCCCAGCATTTT; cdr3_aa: CASSYLQGNQPQHF
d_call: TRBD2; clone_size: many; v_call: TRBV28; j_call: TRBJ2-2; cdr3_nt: TGTGCCAGCAGTCGGGGACTAGCGGGGACTCCGAACACCGGGGAGCTGTTTTTT; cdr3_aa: CASSRGLAGTPNTGELFF
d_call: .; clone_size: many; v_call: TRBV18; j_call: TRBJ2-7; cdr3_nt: TGTGCCAGCTCAGGAGGGGATAAAGAGCAGTACTTC; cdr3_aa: CASSGGDKEQYF
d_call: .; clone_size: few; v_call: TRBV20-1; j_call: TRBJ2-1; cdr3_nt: TGCAGTGCCGACAAACGGAGCTCCTACAATGAGCAGTTCTTC; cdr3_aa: CSADKRSSYNEQFF
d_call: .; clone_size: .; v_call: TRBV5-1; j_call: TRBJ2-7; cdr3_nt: TGCGCCAGCAGCGTGACCGGGTCCTCAAATCCCCGCGAGCAGTACTTC; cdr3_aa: CASSVTGSSNPREQYF
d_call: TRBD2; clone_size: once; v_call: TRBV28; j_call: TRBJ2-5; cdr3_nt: TGTGCCAGCAGTCTAGCGGGGGGGCCGAGGGAGACCCAGTACTTC; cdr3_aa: CASSLAGGPRETQYF
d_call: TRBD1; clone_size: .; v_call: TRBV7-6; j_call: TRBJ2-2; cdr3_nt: TGTGCCAGCAGCATTCTTCGACAGGGTGCCGGGGAGCTGTTTTTT; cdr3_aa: CASSILRQGAGELFF
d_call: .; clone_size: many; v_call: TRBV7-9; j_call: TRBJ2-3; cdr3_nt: TGTGCCAGCAGCTACCTGACAGGAAACACAGATACGCAGTATTTT; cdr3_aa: CASSYLTGNTDTQYF
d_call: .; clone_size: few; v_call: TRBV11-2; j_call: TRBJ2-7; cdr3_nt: TGTGCCAGCAGCTTAGGCCTAGGATGGGGCTCCTACGAGCAGTACTTC; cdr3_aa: CASSLGLGWGSYEQYF
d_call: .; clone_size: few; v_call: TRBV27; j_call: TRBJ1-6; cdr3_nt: TGTGCCAGCAGTTCTCGGTCCTTCTATGGCCGTTCACCCCTCCACTTT; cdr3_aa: CASSSRSFYGRSPLHF
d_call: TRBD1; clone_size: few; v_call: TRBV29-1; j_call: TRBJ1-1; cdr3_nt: TGCAGCGTTTTTTTCACAGGGGGACTGAACACTGAAGCTTTCTTT; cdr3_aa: CSVFFTGGLNTEAFF
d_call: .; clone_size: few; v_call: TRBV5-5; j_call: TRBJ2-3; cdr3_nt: TGTGCCAGCAGCTTGGACGGGGCGCTCACAGATACGCAGTATTTT; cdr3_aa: CASSLDGALTDTQYF